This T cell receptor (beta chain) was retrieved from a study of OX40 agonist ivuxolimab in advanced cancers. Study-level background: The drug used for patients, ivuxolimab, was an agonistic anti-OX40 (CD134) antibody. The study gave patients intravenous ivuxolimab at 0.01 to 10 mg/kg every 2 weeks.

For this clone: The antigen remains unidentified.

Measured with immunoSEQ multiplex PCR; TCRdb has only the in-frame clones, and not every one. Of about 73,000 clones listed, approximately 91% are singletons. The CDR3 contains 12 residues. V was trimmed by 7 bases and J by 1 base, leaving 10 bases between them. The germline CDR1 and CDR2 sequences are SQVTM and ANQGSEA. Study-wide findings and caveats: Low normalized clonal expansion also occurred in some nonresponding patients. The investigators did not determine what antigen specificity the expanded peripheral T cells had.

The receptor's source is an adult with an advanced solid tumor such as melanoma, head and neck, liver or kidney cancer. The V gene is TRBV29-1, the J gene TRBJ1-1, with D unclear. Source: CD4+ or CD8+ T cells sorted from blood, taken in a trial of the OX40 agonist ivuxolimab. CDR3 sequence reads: CSAELGNTEAFF. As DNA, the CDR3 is TGCAGCGCCGAGTTGGGGAACACTGAAGCTTTCTTT.